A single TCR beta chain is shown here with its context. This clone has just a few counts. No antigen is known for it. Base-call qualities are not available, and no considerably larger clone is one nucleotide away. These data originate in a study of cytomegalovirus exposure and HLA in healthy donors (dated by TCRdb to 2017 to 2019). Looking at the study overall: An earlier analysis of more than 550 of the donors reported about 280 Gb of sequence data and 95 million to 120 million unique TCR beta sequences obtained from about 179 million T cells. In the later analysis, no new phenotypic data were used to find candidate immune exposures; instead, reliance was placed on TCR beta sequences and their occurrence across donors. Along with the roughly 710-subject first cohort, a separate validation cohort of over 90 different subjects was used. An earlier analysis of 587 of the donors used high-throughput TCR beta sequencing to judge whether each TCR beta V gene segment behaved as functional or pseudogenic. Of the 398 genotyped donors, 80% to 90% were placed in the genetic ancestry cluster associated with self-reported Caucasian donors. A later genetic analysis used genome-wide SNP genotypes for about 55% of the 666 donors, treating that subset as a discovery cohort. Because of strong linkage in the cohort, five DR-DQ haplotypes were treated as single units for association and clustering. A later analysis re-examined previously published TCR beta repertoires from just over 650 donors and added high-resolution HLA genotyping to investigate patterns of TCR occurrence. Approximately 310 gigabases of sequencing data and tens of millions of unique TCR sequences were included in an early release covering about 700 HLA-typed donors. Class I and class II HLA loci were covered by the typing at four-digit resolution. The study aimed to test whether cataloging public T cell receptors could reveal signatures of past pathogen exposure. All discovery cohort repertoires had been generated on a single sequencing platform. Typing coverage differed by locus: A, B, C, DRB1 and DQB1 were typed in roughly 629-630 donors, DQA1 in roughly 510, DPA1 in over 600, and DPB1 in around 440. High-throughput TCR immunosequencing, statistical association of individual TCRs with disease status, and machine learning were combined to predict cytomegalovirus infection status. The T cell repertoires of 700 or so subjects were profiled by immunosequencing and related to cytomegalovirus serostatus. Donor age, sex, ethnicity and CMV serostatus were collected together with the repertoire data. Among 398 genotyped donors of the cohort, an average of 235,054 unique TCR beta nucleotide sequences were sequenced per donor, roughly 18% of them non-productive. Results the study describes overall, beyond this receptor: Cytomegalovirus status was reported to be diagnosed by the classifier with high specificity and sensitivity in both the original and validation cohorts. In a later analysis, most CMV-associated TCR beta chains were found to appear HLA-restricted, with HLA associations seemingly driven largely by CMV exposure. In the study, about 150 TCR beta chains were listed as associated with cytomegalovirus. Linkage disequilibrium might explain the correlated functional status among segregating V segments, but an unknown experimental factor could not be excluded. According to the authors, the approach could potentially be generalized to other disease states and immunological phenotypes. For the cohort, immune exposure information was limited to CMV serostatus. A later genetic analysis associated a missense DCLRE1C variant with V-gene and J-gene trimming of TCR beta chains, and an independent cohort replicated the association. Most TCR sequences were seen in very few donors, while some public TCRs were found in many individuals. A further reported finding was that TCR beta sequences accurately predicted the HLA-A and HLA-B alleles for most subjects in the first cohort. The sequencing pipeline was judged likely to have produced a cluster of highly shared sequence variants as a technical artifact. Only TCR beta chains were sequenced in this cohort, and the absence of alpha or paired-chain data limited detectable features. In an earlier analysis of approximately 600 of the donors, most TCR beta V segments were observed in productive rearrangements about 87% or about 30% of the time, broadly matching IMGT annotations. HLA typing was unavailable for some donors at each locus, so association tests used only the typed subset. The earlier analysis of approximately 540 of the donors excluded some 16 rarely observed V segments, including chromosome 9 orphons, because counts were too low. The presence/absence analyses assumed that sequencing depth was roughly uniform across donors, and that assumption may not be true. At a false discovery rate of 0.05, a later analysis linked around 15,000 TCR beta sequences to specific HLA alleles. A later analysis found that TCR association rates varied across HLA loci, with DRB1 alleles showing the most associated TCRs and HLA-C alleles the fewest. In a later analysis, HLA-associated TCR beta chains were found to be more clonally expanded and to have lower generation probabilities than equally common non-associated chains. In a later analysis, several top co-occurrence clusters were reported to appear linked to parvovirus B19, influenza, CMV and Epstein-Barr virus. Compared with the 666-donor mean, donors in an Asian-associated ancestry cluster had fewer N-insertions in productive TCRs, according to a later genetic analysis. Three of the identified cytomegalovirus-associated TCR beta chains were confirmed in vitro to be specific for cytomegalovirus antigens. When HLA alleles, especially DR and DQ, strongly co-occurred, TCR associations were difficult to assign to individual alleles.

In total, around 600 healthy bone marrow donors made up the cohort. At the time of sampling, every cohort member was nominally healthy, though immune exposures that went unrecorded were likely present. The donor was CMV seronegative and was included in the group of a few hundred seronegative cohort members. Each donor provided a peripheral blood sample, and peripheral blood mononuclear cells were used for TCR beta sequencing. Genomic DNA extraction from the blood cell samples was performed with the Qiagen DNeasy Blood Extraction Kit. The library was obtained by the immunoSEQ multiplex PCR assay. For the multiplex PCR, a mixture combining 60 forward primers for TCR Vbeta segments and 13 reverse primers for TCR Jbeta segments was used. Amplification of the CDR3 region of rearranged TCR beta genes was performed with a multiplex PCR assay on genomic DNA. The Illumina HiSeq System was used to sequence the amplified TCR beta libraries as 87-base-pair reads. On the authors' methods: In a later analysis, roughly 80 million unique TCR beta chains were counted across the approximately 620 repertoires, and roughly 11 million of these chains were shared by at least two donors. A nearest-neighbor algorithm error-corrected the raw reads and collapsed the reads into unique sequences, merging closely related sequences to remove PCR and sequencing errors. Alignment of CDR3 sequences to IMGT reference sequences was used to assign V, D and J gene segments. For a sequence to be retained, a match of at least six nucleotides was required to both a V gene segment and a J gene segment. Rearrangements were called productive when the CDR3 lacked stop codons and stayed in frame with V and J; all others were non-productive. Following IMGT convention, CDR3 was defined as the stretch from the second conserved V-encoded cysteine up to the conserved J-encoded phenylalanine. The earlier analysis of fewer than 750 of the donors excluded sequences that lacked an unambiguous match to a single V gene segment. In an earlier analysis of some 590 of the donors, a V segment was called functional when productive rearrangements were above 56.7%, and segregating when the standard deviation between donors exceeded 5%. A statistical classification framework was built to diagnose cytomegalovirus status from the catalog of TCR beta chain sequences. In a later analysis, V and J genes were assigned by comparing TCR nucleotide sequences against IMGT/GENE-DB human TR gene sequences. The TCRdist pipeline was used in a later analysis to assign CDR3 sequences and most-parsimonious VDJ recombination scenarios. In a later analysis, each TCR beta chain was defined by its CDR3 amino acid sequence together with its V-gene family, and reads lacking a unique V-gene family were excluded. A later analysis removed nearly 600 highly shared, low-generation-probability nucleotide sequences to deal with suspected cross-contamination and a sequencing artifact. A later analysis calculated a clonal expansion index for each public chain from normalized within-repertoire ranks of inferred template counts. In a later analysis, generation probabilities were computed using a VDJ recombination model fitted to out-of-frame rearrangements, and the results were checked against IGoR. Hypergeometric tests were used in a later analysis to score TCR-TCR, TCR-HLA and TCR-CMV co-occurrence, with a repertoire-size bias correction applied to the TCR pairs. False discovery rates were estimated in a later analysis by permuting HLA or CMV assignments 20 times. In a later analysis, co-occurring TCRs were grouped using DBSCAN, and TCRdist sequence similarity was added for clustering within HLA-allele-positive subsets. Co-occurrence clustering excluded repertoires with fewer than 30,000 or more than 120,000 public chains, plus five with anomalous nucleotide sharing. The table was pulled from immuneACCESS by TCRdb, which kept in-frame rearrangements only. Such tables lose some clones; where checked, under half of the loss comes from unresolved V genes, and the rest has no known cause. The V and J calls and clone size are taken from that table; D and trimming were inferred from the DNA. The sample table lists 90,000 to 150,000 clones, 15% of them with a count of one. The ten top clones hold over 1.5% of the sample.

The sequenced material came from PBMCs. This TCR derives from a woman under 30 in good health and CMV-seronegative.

The CDR3 in this case is CASSPFAGTSYNEQFF. The nucleotides are TGTGCCAGCAGCCCGTTCGCGGGAACCTCCTACAATGAGCAGTTCTTC. The chain joins TRBV13 to TRBJ2-1; a tentative D match to TRBD2 spans 6 bases. V and J are truncated by 5 bases and 0 bases respectively, leaving an intervening sequence of 14 bases. The CDR3 has 16 amino acids, counting the end cysteine and phenylalanine. Just the 48-base CDR3 DNA is kept, in frame starting at base 1. Reading the germline V gene (reference sequence) gives CDR1 PRHDT and CDR2 FYEKMQ. This CDR3, with the reference TRBV13 and TRBJ2-1 proteins standing in past its ends, gives the full variable domain AAGVIQSPRHLIKEKRETATLKCYPIPRHDTVYWYQQGPGQDPQFLISFYEKMQSDKGSIPDRFSAQQFSDYHSELNMSSLELGDSALYFCASSPFAGTSYNEQFFGPGTRLTVL.